A single T cell receptor beta chain is shown here with its context. Its specificity is unknown. The data are from a study of blood T cells in healthy people across ages. Turning to the study itself: About one barcoded beta molecule was captured per two T cells (by template switching).

Alongside a J-beta primer mix, a sample-barcoded 5' primer served in a second PCR lasting roughly 7 to 12 cycles. Each CDR3 protein gets one entry after TCRdb re-called the 5' RACE reads with MiXCR. This sample has about 1 million distinct CDR3 sequences; roughly 45% occur once, and the top ten carry approximately 17%. Trimming took 6 bases from V and 2 from J; bases not matched to a gene: 6. CDR1 and CDR2 (germline): ENHRY, SYGVKD. The CDR3 runs to 14 residues. Overall study findings and caveats: Because donor CMV status was unknown, expanded clonotype changes were possibly confounded.

Sample: blood. The chain employs TRBV10-3 and TRBJ2-5, with 7 bases matching TRBD1. The receptor comes from a woman aged 55 to 70 in good health. CDR3 coding DNA: TGTGCCATCAGCACAGGGGTCCGACAAGAGACCCAGTACTTC. Encoded protein: CAISTGVRQETQYF.